These 27 T cell receptor beta chains originate from one sample sequenced in a study of blood T cell repertoires in COVID-19. The data were produced by immunoSEQ multiplex PCR, yet TCRdb's version contains in-frame clones alone and is incomplete. Among fewer than 200,000 clones listed, about 88% were seen once. The material sequenced was PBMCs or T cells enriched from blood (not recorded which). Every receptor here comes from a middle-aged woman in a cohort exposed to, infected with or recovered from COVID-19 (not recorded which).

This sequence joins TRBV15 and TRBJ2-1, with no clear D. Looked up from germline, CDR1 is LNHNV and CDR2 is YYDKDF (reference sequence). The CDR3 has 12 amino acids. Trimming took 1 base from V and 6 from J, leaving 4 bases between them. DNA of the CDR3: TGTGCCACCAGCAGAGTCGGCAATGAGCAGTTCTTC. Its translation is CATSRVGNEQFF.

As for this clone: A far larger clone differs by one base, so this is likely a read error. At the DNA level, this CDR3 is encoded by other sequences in the same sample as well. The V and J genes are TRBV9 and TRBJ1-1; D perhaps matches TRBD1 (5 bases). This CDR3 is built from 16 residues. The V gene's germline CDR1 is SGDLS and CDR2 YYNGEE. The CDR3 spells CASSVGPGGEVGIAFF. The CDR3 coding sequence is TGCGCCAGCAGCGTAGGCCCGGGGGGGGAAGTAGGGATAGCTTTCTTT. Drawing the rest from reference TRBV9 and TRBJ1-1, the complete variable domain is DSGVTQTPKHLITATGQRVTLRCSPRSGDLSVYWYQQSLDQGLQFLIQYYNGEERAKGNILERFSAQQFPDLHSELNLSSLELGDSALYFCASSVGPGGEVGIAFFGQGTRLTVV.

The chain uses TRBV9 and TRBJ2-1, with a tentative D call TRBD1 (5 bases). The CDR3 covers 13 residues. The V gene's germline CDR1 is SGDLS and CDR2 YYNGEE. V was pared by 2 bases and J by 8 bases, with 11 bases between. The CDR3 is CASSVTGVDEQFF. The DNA of the CDR3 is TGTGCCAGCAGCGTTACAGGAGTGGATGAGCAGTTCTTC.

The gene calls are TRBV6-5 and TRBJ1-5; unclear D gene. This CDR3 has 13 amino acids. V was pared by 6 bases and J by 7 bases, with 13 bases between. The germline gives CDR1 MNHEY, CDR2 SVGAGI. The CDR3 DNA is TGTGCCAGCAGCCCGACATTATCGCAGCCCCAGCATTTT. Translation: CASSPTLSQPQHF.

This clone occurred a few times. The gene calls are TRBV9 and TRBJ2-4; 7 bases align to TRBD1. Germline V gene lookup returns CDR1 SGDLS and CDR2 YYNGEE. Germline trimming cut 0 bases from V and 2 bases from J; bases unmatched to any gene: 5. CDR3 size: 16 residues. In DNA form, the CDR3 reads TGTGCCAGCAGCGTAGAAGGGGGCTCGTCCAAAAACATTCAGTACTTC. Translation: CASSVEGGSSKNIQYF.

The V call is TRBV5-1, the J call TRBJ1-5, with TRBD1 as a possible D gene (6 bases). V was clipped by 4 bases and J by 3 bases, with 11 bases between them. The CDR3 has 14 amino acids. CDR1 is SGHRS and CDR2 is YFSETQ in the germline V gene. The CDR3 protein is CASSPTGPNQPQHF. The CDR3 coding sequence is TGCGCCAGCAGCCCCACAGGGCCCAATCAGCCCCAGCATTTT.

This clone was seen a single time. The chain uses TRBV7-9 and TRBJ2-5; tentative D call: TRBD1 (6 bases). Germline V gene data show CDR1 as SEHNR and CDR2 as FQNEAQ (reference sequence). The CDR3 contains 16 residues. The V and J ends lost 5 bases and 4 bases respectively, with 20 bases between them. The CDR3 DNA reads as TGTGCCAGCAGCATCCAAACTAGGGGGTTGGGAGAGACCCAGTACTTC. As protein: CASSIQTRGLGETQYF. Variable domain in full (rest from reference TRBV7-9 and TRBJ2-5): DTGVSQNPRHKITKRGQNVTFRCDPISEHNRLYWYRQTLGQGPEFLTYFQNEAQLEKSRLLSDRFSAERPKGSFSTLEIQRTEQGDSAMYLCASSIQTRGLGETQYFGPGTRLLVL.

Of note for this clone: Other DNA sequences within the sample encode an identical CDR3. The chain links TRBV4-3 to TRBJ2-1, with D unresolved. V lost 1 base, J lost 6 bases, and 4 bases lay in between. Looked up from germline, CDR1 is LGHNA and CDR2 is YSLEER. The CDR3 consists of 12 residues. The CDR3 is CASSQVSNEQFF. CDR3 nucleotides: TGCGCCAGCAGCCAAGTGAGCAATGAGCAGTTCTTC.

V usage is TRBV18 and J usage is TRBJ2-5; TRBD1 matches 7 bases. The CDR3 spans 16 residues. Germline V gives CDR1 KGHSH, CDR2 LQKENI. J gave up 1 base and V 1 base, and 6 bases lay outside the gene matches. Here the CDR3 DNA reads TGTGCCAGCTCACCACAGGGGGCGAAAGTCCAAGAGACCCAGTACTTC. As protein: CASSPQGAKVQETQYF.

The CDR3 DNA reads as TGCAGCGTTGAAAGTAGCTCGAACACCGGGGAGCTGTTTTTT. Protein product: CSVESSSNTGELFF. V and J are TRBV29-1 and TRBJ2-2; D call uncertain. Trimming removed 2 bases from V and 0 bases from J, with 7 bases in between. The CDR3 is 14 residues long. Per the germline V gene, CDR1 is SQVTM and CDR2 is ANQGSEA.

The chain has TRBV6-1 and TRBJ2-7; 7 bases agree with TRBD2. Per the germline V gene, CDR1 is MNHNS and CDR2 is SASEGT. The CDR3 runs 14 residues. With 5 bases clipped from V and 3 bases from J, the junction kept 7 bases outside the gene matches. In DNA, the CDR3 is TGTGCCAGCAGTTCTACGGGACTACACTACGAGCAGTACTTC. This encodes CASSSTGLHYEQYF.

The chain has TRBV27 and TRBJ2-3; 7 bases map to TRBD1. The germline V gene encodes CDR1 MNHEY and CDR2 SMNVEV (reference sequence). With V trimmed by 6 bases and J by 4 bases, 1 base remained unmatched. The CDR3 has 12 residues. In DNA form, the CDR3 reads TGTGCCAGCAGGACAGGGTCAGATACGCAGTATTTT. Its protein is CASRTGSDTQYF.

The chain has TRBV7-9 and TRBJ1-6; maybe TRBD1 (5 bases). The CDR3 covers 14 residues. Trimming left V 1 base short and J 8 bases short, with 9 bases between. Germline V gene sequence: CDR1 SEHNR, CDR2 FQNEAQ (reference sequence). Here the CDR3 reads CASSLVTVDSPLHF. The CDR3, as DNA: TGTGCCAGCAGCTTAGTGACAGTAGATTCACCCCTCCACTTT. Full variable domain (remainder filled in from reference TRBV7-9 and TRBJ1-6): DTGVSQNPRHKITKRGQNVTFRCDPISEHNRLYWYRQTLGQGPEFLTYFQNEAQLEKSRLLSDRFSAERPKGSFSTLEIQRTEQGDSAMYLCASSLVTVDSPLHFGNGTRLTVT.

This chain joins TRBV29-1 and TRBJ1-1; the D is unclear. Germline values: CDR1 SQVTM, CDR2 ANQGSEA. This CDR3 spans 13 amino acids. The CDR3 reads CCGGRLVLWEAFF. The DNA of the CDR3 is TGCTGCGGAGGTCGGCTGGTTCTGTGGGAAGCTTTCTTT.

The chain couples TRBV24-1 to TRBJ2-7; 7 nucleotides agree with TRBD1. The CDR3 covers 15 residues. The germline gives CDR1 KGHDR, CDR2 SFDVKD. V shed 3 bases, J shed 4 bases, and the junction held 8 bases outside the gene matches. The CDR3 DNA follows: TGTGCCACCAGTGATCCCCGGGACAGCAGGTACGAGCAGTACTTC. It specifies CATSDPRDSRYEQYF.

In DNA form, the CDR3 reads TGTGCCTGGAGTTTTGGACTCTCAGGCTACACCTTC. It specifies CAWSFGLSGYTF. The chain links TRBV30 to TRBJ1-2, with no clear D. Germline V gives CDR1 GTSNPN, CDR2 SVGIG (reference sequence). V shed 2 bases and J shed 8 bases, with 12 bases lying between them. This CDR3 comprises 12 residues.

The chain joins TRBV5-1 to TRBJ2-1; weak D call: TRBD2 (6 bases). Deletions cut 4 bases from V and 5 bases from J, with 22 bases between. Germline loops: CDR1 SGHRS, CDR2 YFSETQ. There are 17 residues in the CDR3. CDR3 nucleotide sequence: TGCGCCAGCAGCCGTCGACTAGTCCCGTTACCCAACAATGAGCAGTTCTTC. Translating gives CASSRRLVPLPNNEQFF.

The chain employs TRBV27 and TRBJ2-6; 11 positions agree with TRBD2. V trimming: 3 bases; J trimming: 2 bases; junction bases outside the gene matches: 0. The CDR3 covers 16 residues. Germline-derived CDR1 and CDR2 are MNHEY and SMNVEV (reference sequence). This chain's CDR3 is CASSFSGGAGANVLTF. The DNA of the CDR3 is TGTGCCAGCAGTTTTAGCGGGGGGGCTGGGGCCAACGTCCTGACTTTC.

This chain links TRBV27 with TRBJ1-2; D is perhaps TRBD1 (5 bases). Germline assignment: CDR1 MNHEY and CDR2 SMNVEV (reference sequence). The V end lost 0 bases, the J end lost 6 bases, and 11 bases lay between the germline ends. The CDR3 runs to 14 residues. The CDR3 loop is CASSLSPWGHGYTF. The CDR3 coding sequence is TGTGCCAGCAGTTTATCGCCGTGGGGCCATGGCTACACCTTC.

CDR3 amino acids: CASRPPSGGGNEQFF. The DNA for the CDR3 is TGTGCCAGCAGGCCCCCTAGCGGGGGGGGGAATGAGCAGTTCTTC. V is TRBV7-9 and J is TRBJ2-1, with 12 bases identical to TRBD2. Germline CDR1 and CDR2: SEHNR and FQNEAQ (reference sequence). The CDR3 spans 15 residues. J gave up 7 bases and V 6 bases, and 7 bases lay outside the gene matches.

The V call is TRBV25-1, the J call TRBJ2-1, with TRBD1 matching 7 bases. The CDR3 has 16 amino acids. Per germline, CDR1 MGHDK and CDR2 SYGVNS. V shed 2 bases and J 7 bases; nucleotides not matched to a gene: 11. The DNA for the CDR3 is TGTGCCAGCAGTGAAATGCGAGACAGGGATTGGAATGAGCAGTTCTTC. This encodes CASSEMRDRDWNEQFF.

This clone was recorded only once. The rearrangement links TRBV29-1 to TRBJ2-3, with 7 nucleotides matching TRBD2. Losses at the gene ends were 8 bases for V and 0 bases for J; bases not matched to a gene: 11. Per germline, CDR1 SQVTM and CDR2 ANQGSEA. CDR3 length: 15 amino acids. CDR3 in amino acids: CSSSGGAGSTDTQYF. CDR3 DNA: TGCAGCTCGTCGGGAGGCGCGGGTAGCACAGATACGCAGTATTTT.

The chain employs TRBV5-6 and TRBJ2-1; D possibly corresponds to TRBD2 (6 bases). Deletions cut 3 bases from V and 3 bases from J, with 7 bases between. CDR3 length: 13 residues. Germline assignment: CDR1 SGHDT and CDR2 YYEEEE. The CDR3 region is CASSSDYYNEQFF. Here the CDR3 DNA reads TGTGCCAGCAGCTCGGACTACTACAATGAGCAGTTCTTC.

The V and J genes are TRBV7-6 and TRBJ2-7; 8 nucleotides line up with TRBD1. The CDR3 has 15 amino acids. J gave up 3 bases and V 1 base, and 5 bases lay outside the gene matches. Germline values: CDR1 SGHVS, CDR2 FNYEAQ. The CDR3 bases are TGTGCCAGCAGCTTAGGGACAGGGAATATCTACGAGCAGTACTTC. Protein: CASSLGTGNIYEQYF.

The chain has TRBV4-1 and TRBJ1-3, with D unresolved. This CDR3 is built from 14 residues. Germline loops: CDR1 MGHRA, CDR2 YSYEKL. Trimming removed 4 bases at V and 7 bases at J, with 14 bases between. The CDR3 bases are TGCGCCAGCAGCCGATCAACAACAGTCAACACCATATATTTT. This translates into CASSRSTTVNTIYF.

The rearrangement joins TRBV5-1 to TRBJ1-1; D is ambiguous. Germline CDR1 SGHRS, CDR2 YFSETQ. V shed 1 base and J shed 1 base, with 5 bases lying between them. The CDR3 extends over 13 amino acids. In DNA form, the CDR3 reads TGCGCCAGCAGCTTGACTGAGAACACTGAAGCTTTCTTT. It codes for CASSLTENTEAFF.

The genes are TRBV13 and TRBJ2-5; possible D gene TRBD1, 6 bases. Per germline, CDR1 PRHDT and CDR2 FYEKMQ (reference sequence). CDR3 size: 15 residues. Between the trimmed V and J ends, which lost 5 bases and 7 bases, there was a span of 20 bases. The CDR3 loop reads CASSTPGHGVWTQYF. DNA of the CDR3: TGTGCCAGCAGCACTCCGGGACACGGGGTATGGACCCAGTACTTC.